The 16 T cell receptor beta chains in this list originate from one sample, sequenced in a study of CD8 T cells in Susac syndrome. RNA in amounts of roughly 0.45 to 1 ug was reverse transcribed with random hexamers. TCRdb fed the immunoSEQ multiplex PCR reads into MiXCR, producing one record per CDR3 protein. In the table there are around 130,000 distinct CDR3 sequences, roughly 92% of which are singletons. Sequenced sample: CD4+ T cells from PBMCs. The receptor set was obtained from a human donor in good health.

The V gene is TRBV6-1, the J gene TRBJ2-2, with TRBD2 matching over 15 bases. The CDR3 is 18 residues long. The J segment lost 0 bases and the V segment lost 4 bases, leaving 3 bases of the junction unmatched. The germline V gene encodes CDR1 MNHNS and CDR2 SASEGT. The CDR3 coding sequence is TGTGCCAGCAGTGGGACTAGCGGGAGGGCCTCGAACACCGGGGAGCTGTTTTTT. Translating gives CASSGTSGRASNTGELFF.

The rearrangement joins TRBV6-5 to TRBJ1-1; 10 nucleotides match TRBD1. The CDR3 has 13 amino acids. The junction had 8 bases not matched to a gene; V was cut back by 6 bases and J by 10 bases. The V gene's germline CDR1 is MNHEY and CDR2 SVGAGI. CDR3: CASSTTGGFVAFF. CDR3 bases: TGTGCCAGCAGCACGACAGGGGGCTTTGTAGCTTTCTTT.

This sequence joins TRBV3-1 and TRBJ2-5; TRBD2 matches 14 bases. Germline V gene sequence: CDR1 LGHDT, CDR2 YNNKEL (reference sequence). The CDR3 has 16 residues. V dropped 3 bases and J dropped 5; count of bases not matched to a gene: 5. This CDR3 reads CASSQSGLAGAETQYF. The DNA for the CDR3 is TGTGCCAGCAGCCAGTCGGGACTAGCGGGAGCGGAGACCCAGTACTTC.

A note on this clonotype: The missing conserved phenylalanine or tryptophan at the end of this CDR3 makes a read error likely. J is TRBJ1-1 and V is TRBV4-3, with 8 nucleotides matching TRBD1. CDR1 is LGHNA, CDR2 YSLEER, per germline. Trimming took 4 bases from V and 5 from J; bases not matched to a gene: 6. This CDR3 has 14 amino acids. CDR3 amino acids: CASSLGQGKTEAFL. The CDR3, as DNA: TGCGCCAGCAGCCTAGGACAGGGAAAGACTGAAGCTTTCTTA.

The chain carries TRBV9 and TRBJ2-1, with 10 positions matching TRBD2. This CDR3 has 20 residues. V trimming: 2 bases; J trimming: 2 bases; junction bases outside the gene matches: 16. Germline assignment: CDR1 SGDLS and CDR2 YYNGEE. The chain's CDR3 is CASSVLYLAGESTPYNEQFF. The CDR3 DNA sequence: TGTGCCAGCAGCGTCCTCTACCTAGCGGGAGAAAGTACCCCCTACAATGAGCAGTTCTTC.

The chain employs TRBV3-1 and TRBJ2-7; D not certain. The CDR3 sequence is 16 residues long. The germline V and J ends were trimmed by 0 bases and 2 bases, with 14 bases remaining between them. Germline V gene data show CDR1 as LGHDT and CDR2 as YNNKEL (reference sequence). CDR3 loop: CASSQDRSAPTYEQYF. CDR3 bases: TGTGCCAGCAGCCAAGATCGAAGCGCTCCCACCTACGAGCAGTACTTC.

The chain's CDR3 is CASHGQKYTEAFF. For the CDR3, the DNA is TGTGCCAGCCATGGACAGAAGTATACTGAAGCTTTCTTT. The chain is built from TRBV9 and TRBJ1-1; D perhaps matches TRBD1 (6 bases). The V end was cut by 7 bases, the J end by 5 bases, with 15 bases between. The CDR3 is 13 amino acids. Per germline, CDR1 SGDLS and CDR2 YYNGEE.

The rearrangement links TRBV12-3 or TRBV12-4 to TRBJ2-2, with D perhaps TRBD1 (6 bases). The CDR3 loop spans 14 amino acids. DNA of the CDR3: TGTGCTCTGGGGAGACAGGACAACACCGGGGAGCTGTTTTTT. It yields the protein CALGRQDNTGELFF.

The rearrangement uses TRBV7-2 and TRBJ2-1; TRBD2 might be the D (6 bases). This CDR3 is built from 15 residues. V was shortened by 2 bases and J by 2 bases, with 10 bases between the two germline ends. CDR1 and CDR2 (germline): SGHTA, FQGNSA. This chain's CDR3 is CASSLMREAYNEQFF. CDR3 DNA: TGTGCCAGCAGCTTAATGAGGGAGGCCTACAATGAGCAGTTCTTC. The full variable domain, in which reference TRBV7-2 and TRBJ2-1 provide the parts outside the CDR3, is GAGVSQSPSNKVTEKGKDVELRCDPISGHTALYWYRQSLGQGLEFLIYFQGNSAPDKSGLPSDRFSAERTGGSVSTLTIQRTQQEDSAVYLCASSLMREAYNEQFFGPGTRLTVL.

In its sample, this clonotype was seen once. The chain is built from TRBV28 and TRBJ2-2; 12 bases are a match to TRBD1. Per the germline V gene, CDR1 is MDHEN and CDR2 is SYDVKM. The CDR3 loop spans 17 amino acids. Trimming took 3 bases from V and 8 from J; bases not matched to a gene: 10. Written as DNA, the CDR3 is TGTGCCAGCAGTTTTTCTCCGGGACAGGGGGCATCGGGGGAGCTGTTTTTT. Its protein is CASSFSPGQGASGELFF.

V usage is TRBV20-1 and J usage is TRBJ2-5; 9 bases map to TRBD1. Trimming took 7 bases from V and 2 from J; bases not matched to a gene: 5. This CDR3 spans 13 amino acids. Germline lookup yields CDR1 DFQATT and CDR2 SNEGSKA (reference sequence). CDR3 residues: CSVPDRGQETQYF. The DNA for the CDR3 is TGCAGTGTCCCGGACAGGGGACAAGAGACCCAGTACTTC.

The V and J genes are TRBV7-2 and TRBJ2-7, with D possibly TRBD1 on 6 matching bases. Trimming took off 5 bases at V and 0 bases at J, with 14 bases between the two ends. Germline V CDR1 and CDR2: SGHTA, FQGNSA. CDR3 length: 15 residues. In DNA, the CDR3 is TGTGCCAGCAGCCAGGACAGCACCAGCTCCTACGAGCAGTACTTC. Amino acids: CASSQDSTSSYEQYF.

The chain joins TRBV20-1 to TRBJ2-3; D is perhaps TRBD1 (8 bases). V shed 6 bases and J shed 8 bases, with 15 bases lying between them. The CDR3 has 12 amino acids. Looked up from germline, CDR1 is DFQATT and CDR2 is SNEGSKA (reference sequence). CDR3 DNA: TGCAGTGCAACCACAGGGGGGGGTACGCAGTATTTT. Amino acids: CSATTGGGTQYF.

The chain couples TRBV5-6 to TRBJ2-5; D possibly corresponds to TRBD1 (6 bases). The germline gives CDR1 SGHDT, CDR2 YYEEEE. This CDR3 has 15 amino acids. Between the trimmed V and J ends, which lost 4 bases and 5 bases, there was a span of 18 bases. CDR3 nucleotide sequence: TGTGCCAGCAGCCCACCACAGGGTTTTGGGGAGACCCAGTACTTC. Its protein product is CASSPPQGFGETQYF.

J is TRBJ2-7 and V is TRBV7-2; TRBD1 aligns across 12 bases. V shed 1 base and J 9 bases; nucleotides not matched to a gene: 4. The CDR3 extends over 14 amino acids. Germline V gene data show CDR1 as SGHTA and CDR2 as FQGNSA. CDR3 amino acids: CASSLGGQGALQYF. The CDR3, as DNA: TGTGCCAGCAGCTTAGGGGGACAGGGGGCGTTGCAGTACTTC.

The sample holds one count of this clonotype. The V call is TRBV25-1, the J call TRBJ1-2; unclear D gene. This CDR3 contains 12 residues. Germline V gene lookup returns CDR1 MGHDK and CDR2 SYGVNS. Trimming removed 1 base at V and 5 bases at J, with 5 bases between. CDR3 loop: CASSELGYGYTF. CDR3 DNA sequence: TGTGCCAGCAGTGAATTGGGATATGGCTACACCTTC.